This TCR beta chain originates from a study of vaccination and CD4 T cells after COVID-19. This clonotype has more than one count but fewer than ten. The V gene end was trimmed by 0 bases and the J gene end by 5 bases; junction bases not matched to a gene: 6. This CDR3 has 16 residues. Germline V CDR1 and CDR2: DFQATT, SNEGSKA (reference sequence). TCRdb ran MiXCR on the PCR reads and lists one entry per CDR3 protein. The table shows approximately 21,000 distinct CDR3 sequences, with less than 75% occurring only once. The clonotype was recovered from a human donor who had recovered from COVID-19. The material was CD4+ T cells from blood, obtained before SARS-CoV-2 vaccination. The J gene is TRBJ2-3, the V gene TRBV20-1; TRBD2 matches 12 bases. CDR3 loop: CSARDRLAGVQDTQYF. Written as DNA, the CDR3 is TGCAGTGCTAGAGACCGACTAGCGGGAGTACAAGATACGCAGTATTTT.